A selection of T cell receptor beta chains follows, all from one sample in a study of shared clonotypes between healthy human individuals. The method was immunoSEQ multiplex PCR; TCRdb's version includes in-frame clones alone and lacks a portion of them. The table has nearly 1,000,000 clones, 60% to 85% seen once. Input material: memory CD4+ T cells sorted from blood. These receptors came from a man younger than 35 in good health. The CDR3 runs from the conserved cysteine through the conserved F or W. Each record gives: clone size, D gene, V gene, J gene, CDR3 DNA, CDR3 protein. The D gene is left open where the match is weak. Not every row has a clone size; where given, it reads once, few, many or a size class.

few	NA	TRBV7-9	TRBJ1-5	TGTGCCAGCAGCTTAGCCGGAAGCAATCAGCCCCAGCATTTT	CASSLAGSNQPQHF
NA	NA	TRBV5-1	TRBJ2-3	TGCGCCAGCAGCAGAGCCCGGGACGGTATGAGTACGCAGTATTTT	CASSRARDGMSTQYF
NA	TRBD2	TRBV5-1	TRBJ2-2	TGCGCCAGCAGCACGACTAGCGGATCCACCGGGGAGCTGTTTTTT	CASSTTSGSTGELFF
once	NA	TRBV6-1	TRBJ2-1	TGTGCCAGCAGTGAAGCGACATATGAGCAGTTCTTC	CASSEATYEQFF
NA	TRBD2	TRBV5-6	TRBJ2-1	TGTGCCAGCAGCCAACTAGCGGGGGGTTTCAATGAGCAGTTCTTC	CASSQLAGGFNEQFF
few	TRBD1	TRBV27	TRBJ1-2	TGTGCCACCCGAGGACAGGGGGCATATGGCTACACCTTC	CATRGQGAYGYTF
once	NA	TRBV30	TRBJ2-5	TGTGCCTGGAGTCCAACTATCCGAGAGACCCAGTACTTC	CAWSPTIRETQYF
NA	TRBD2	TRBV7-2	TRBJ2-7	TGTGCCAGCAGCCCATCAGCGGGATGGGAGCAGTACTTC	CASSPSAGWEQYF
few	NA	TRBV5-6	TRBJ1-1	TGTGCCAGCAGCCCTCTCGGGACGGAGAACACTGAAGCTTTCTTT	CASSPLGTENTEAFF
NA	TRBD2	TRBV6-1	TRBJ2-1	TGTGCCAGCAGTGAGCAAGCGGGGGGCTCAAATGAGCAGTTCTTC	CASSEQAGGSNEQFF
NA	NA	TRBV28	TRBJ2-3	TGTGCCAGCAGTTTAACAGGGAGGGGCACAGATACGCAGTATTTT	CASSLTGRGTDTQYF
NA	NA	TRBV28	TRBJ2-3	TGTGCCAGCAGTGGGGAACTCACAGATACGCAGTATTTT	CASSGELTDTQYF
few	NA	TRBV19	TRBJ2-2	TGTGCCAGTAGTCCACGGGTCACGAACACCGGGGAGCTGTTTTTT	CASSPRVTNTGELFF
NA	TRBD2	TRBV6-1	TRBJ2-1	TGTGCCAGCGCTAGCGGGGTCGTGTCCTACAATGAGCAGTTCTTC	CASASGVVSYNEQFF
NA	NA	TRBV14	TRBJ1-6	TGTGCCAGCAGCCCCATGTCTGGTTCACCCCTCCACTTT	CASSPMSGSPLHF
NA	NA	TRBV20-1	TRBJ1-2	TGCAGTGCTAGAGATAGTAATCGCTACACCTTC	CSARDSNRYTF
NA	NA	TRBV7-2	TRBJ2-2	TGTGCCAGCAGCTTAGCCCCACGAGCGAACACCGGGGAGCTGTTTTTT	CASSLAPRANTGELFF
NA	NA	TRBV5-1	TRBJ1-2	TGCGCCAGCAGCTTGGACGGGTCCTATGGCTACACCTTC	CASSLDGSYGYTF
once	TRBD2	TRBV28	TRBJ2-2	TGTGCCAGCAGTCCGCCGCCGACTAGCGGTAGGACCGGGGAGCTGTTTTTT	CASSPPPTSGRTGELFF
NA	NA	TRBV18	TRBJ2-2	TGTGCCAGCTCACTTAGGACAGCGAACACCGGGGAGCTGTTTTTT	CASSLRTANTGELFF
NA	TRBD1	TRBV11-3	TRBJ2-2	TGTGCCAGCAGCCAGGGGGCGCTGGCCGGGGAGCTGTTTTTT	CASSQGALAGELFF
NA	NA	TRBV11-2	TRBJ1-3	TGTGCCAGCAGCTTAAGTACGGGTGGAAACACCATATATTTT	CASSLSTGGNTIYF
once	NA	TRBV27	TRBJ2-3	TGTGCCAGCGGACCGAGGAGTCTAGGCACAGATACGCAGTATTTT	CASGPRSLGTDTQYF
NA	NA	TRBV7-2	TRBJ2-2	TGTGCCAGCAGCTTAGAAGGGGCTTCTTCGGCCGGGGAGCTGTTTTTT	CASSLEGASSAGELFF
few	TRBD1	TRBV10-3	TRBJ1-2	TGTGCCATCAGTGAGTCGATCCTGAGGGACAGGGGTGGTGGCTACACCTTC	CAISESILRDRGGGYTF
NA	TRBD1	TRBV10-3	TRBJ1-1	TGTGCCATCAGTGAAAGACAGGGGTTAACTGAAGCTTTCTTT	CAISERQGLTEAFF
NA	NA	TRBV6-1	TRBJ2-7	TGTGCCAGCAGTGAATTCTTTAGGGGGACACGCTCCTACGAGCAGTACTTC	CASSEFFRGTRSYEQYF
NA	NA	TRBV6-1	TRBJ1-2	TGTGCCAGCAGTGAGAACTTATCGGTTCTCTATGGCTACACCTTC	CASSENLSVLYGYTF